This T cell receptor (beta chain) was identified in a study of blood T cell repertoires in COVID-19. Study at large: COVID-19 samples from acute and convalescent phases originated in the United States, Italy and Spain.

As handled by the study authors: Reference gene primer amplification gave estimated nucleated cell counts. The assay was immunoSEQ multiplex PCR, and TCRdb's table has in-frame clones only and misses some. V and J calls and clone size are copied from that table; D and trimming were computed from the DNA. The table lists roughly 80,000 clones, about four fifths of them singletons. The ends were cut back, 7 bases at V and 2 bases at J, with 13 bases in the middle. Germline V gives CDR1 SGHAT, CDR2 FQNNGV. The CDR3 loop spans 14 amino acids. The clonotype was recovered from a human donor in a cohort sampled during active COVID-19. The rearrangement links TRBV11-2 to TRBJ2-3; possible D gene TRBD2, 6 bases. Sequenced sample: peripheral blood. This CDR3 reads CASMISGYTDTQYF. Written as DNA, the CDR3 is TGTGCCAGCATGATTAGCGGATACACAGATACGCAGTATTTT.